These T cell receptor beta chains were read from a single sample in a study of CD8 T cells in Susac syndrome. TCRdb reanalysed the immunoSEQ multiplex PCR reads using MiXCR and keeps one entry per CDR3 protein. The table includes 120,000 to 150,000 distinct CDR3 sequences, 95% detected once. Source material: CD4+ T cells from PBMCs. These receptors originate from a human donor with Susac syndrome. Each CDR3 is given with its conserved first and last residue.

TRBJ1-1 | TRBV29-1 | CSVEELNTEAFF
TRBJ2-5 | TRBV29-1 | CSAERVAGVFQETQYF
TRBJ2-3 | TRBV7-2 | CASSPTGTADTQYF
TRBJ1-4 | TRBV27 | CASRAPGTGEKLFF
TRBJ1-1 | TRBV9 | CASSMTGTTNTEAFF
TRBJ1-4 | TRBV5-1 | CASRPQPATNEKLFF
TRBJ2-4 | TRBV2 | CASSDSSILNIQYF
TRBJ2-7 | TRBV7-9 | CASSLTSGRVGEQYF
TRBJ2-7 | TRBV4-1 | CASSQDRTYEQYF
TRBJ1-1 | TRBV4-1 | CASSQGGVRGEAFF
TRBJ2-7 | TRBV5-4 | CASSLSHRGSREQYF
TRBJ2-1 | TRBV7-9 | CASSPGGSLDNEQFF
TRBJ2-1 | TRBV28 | CASSNQLGVEQFF
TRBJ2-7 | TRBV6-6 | CASSATSGRHHEQYF
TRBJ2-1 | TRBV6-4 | CASSVLAEGYNEQFF
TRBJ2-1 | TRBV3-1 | CASSFRDTFNEQFF
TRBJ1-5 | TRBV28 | CASGGSGSLNQPQHF
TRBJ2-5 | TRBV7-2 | CASSSGFGETQYF
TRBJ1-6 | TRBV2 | CASSKGTVSVPLHF
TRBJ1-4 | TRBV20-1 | CSARDLGGEGEKLFF
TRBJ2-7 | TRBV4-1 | CASSPLGRIYEQYF
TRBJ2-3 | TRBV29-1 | CSVRAALAGEGDTQYF